These 22 T cell receptor beta chains share one sample of origin, sequenced in a study of blood T cell repertoires in COVID-19. Generated by immunoSEQ multiplex PCR, the TCRdb table keeps only in-frame clones and is missing some. The sample shows around 250,000 clones, about 87% of them seen only once. The sequenced sample was PBMCs or T cells enriched from blood (not recorded which). These receptors were obtained from a woman aged 40 to 50 who had been exposed to COVID-19.

The chain has TRBV29-1 and TRBJ2-1, with TRBD2 matching 12 bases. Germline V CDR1 and CDR2: SQVTM, ANQGSEA. The length of the CDR3 is 16 residues. V lost 6 bases, J lost 1 base, and 7 bases stayed unmatched. The CDR3 DNA is TGCAGCGTCCTCACCGGACTAGCGGGATCCTACAATGAGCAGTTCTTC. This encodes CSVLTGLAGSYNEQFF.

The V and J genes are TRBV9 and TRBJ1-2; D is unclear. This CDR3 spans 14 amino acids. V was clipped by 4 bases and J by 8 bases, with 18 bases between them. Germline V gene data show CDR1 as SGDLS and CDR2 as YYNGEE. CDR3 loop: CASSPMEGPGGYTF. The CDR3 DNA is TGTGCCAGCAGCCCGATGGAGGGTCCAGGCGGCTACACCTTC. The variable domain in full, completed from reference TRBV9 and TRBJ1-2, reads DSGVTQTPKHLITATGQRVTLRCSPRSGDLSVYWYQQSLDQGLQFLIQYYNGEERAKGNILERFSAQQFPDLHSELNLSSLELGDSALYFCASSPMEGPGGYTFGSGTRLTVV.

J is TRBJ2-7 and V is TRBV7-2, with TRBD1 identical over 7 bases. The CDR3 sequence is 16 residues long. Trimming took 0 bases from V and 13 from J; bases not matched to a gene: 18. Per germline, CDR1 SGHTA and CDR2 FQGNSA. CDR3 in amino acids: CASSLANGLSTGSGYF. CDR3 coding DNA: TGTGCCAGCAGCTTAGCCAACGGCCTTTCGACAGGGTCAGGATACTTC.

The chain has TRBV11-2 and TRBJ1-3; 8 nucleotides agree with TRBD1. V lost 4 bases to trimming and J lost 4 bases; unmatched junction nucleotides: 9. Looked up from germline, CDR1 is SGHAT and CDR2 is FQNNGV. CDR3 length: 16 amino acids. CDR3 coding DNA: TGTGCCAGCAGCTCAATCACCAGACAGGGGGGAAACACCATATATTTT. It encodes CASSSITRQGGNTIYF.

The V and J genes are TRBV18 and TRBJ2-2; TRBD2 aligns across 8 bases. The germline V gene has CDR1 KGHSH and CDR2 LQKENI. The CDR3 extends over 17 amino acids. With 3 bases clipped from V and 1 base from J, the junction kept 7 bases outside the gene matches. CDR3 loop: CASSPPRTSRNTGELFF. As DNA, the CDR3 is TGTGCCAGCTCACCTCCACGGACTAGCCGGAACACCGGGGAGCTGTTTTTT.

This chain uses TRBV6-6 with TRBJ1-2; a possible D gene is TRBD1 (6 bases). Germline V lookup: CDR1 MNHNY, CDR2 SVGAGI (reference sequence). This CDR3 region has 13 residues. V was trimmed by 6 bases and J by 6 bases, leaving 14 bases between them. The DNA for the CDR3 is TGTGCCAGCAGACAGGGTTGGGGTGATGGCTACACCTTC. Encoded protein: CASRQGWGDGYTF.

The chain joins TRBV5-6 to TRBJ1-1; perhaps TRBD1 as D (5 bases). V was clipped by 2 bases and J by 5 bases, with 7 bases between them. The CDR3 consists of 12 residues. Germline-derived CDR1 and CDR2 are SGHDT and YYEEEE. As DNA, the CDR3 is TGTGCCAGCAGCTTCCAGGGTACTGAAGCTTTCTTT. Translated, it gives CASSFQGTEAFF.

The V gene is TRBV7-9, the J gene TRBJ2-5; TRBD2 is a possible D gene (6 bases). This CDR3 region has 15 residues. Germline-derived CDR1 and CDR2 are SEHNR and FQNEAQ (reference sequence). V lost 5 bases and J 2 bases, leaving 15 bases between the germline ends. The CDR3 DNA reads as TGTGCCAGCAGCCCACCTAGCGTCCCACAAGAGACCCAGTACTTC. Its translation: CASSPPSVPQETQYF.

The chain uses TRBV18 and TRBJ2-3; 14 bases align to TRBD2. Germline trimming cut 3 bases from V and 5 bases from J; bases unmatched to any gene: 4. CDR3 length: 16 amino acids. Germline V gene lookup returns CDR1 KGHSH and CDR2 LQKENI. The CDR3 nucleotides are TGTGCCAGCTCACCGGGACTAGCGGGAGTAGGAGATACGCAGTATTTT. Translation: CASSPGLAGVGDTQYF.

This chain uses TRBV9 with TRBJ1-1, with D unresolved. The CDR3 sequence is 15 residues long. CDR1 and CDR2 from the germline V gene are SGDLS and YYNGEE. Trimming took off 4 bases at V and 5 bases at J, with 18 bases between the two ends. This chain's CDR3 is CASSPIAGFGTEAFF. CDR3 nucleotides: TGTGCCAGCAGCCCCATAGCGGGTTTCGGGACTGAAGCTTTCTTT. The variable domain in full, with the rest retrieved from reference TRBV9 and TRBJ1-1, is DSGVTQTPKHLITATGQRVTLRCSPRSGDLSVYWYQQSLDQGLQFLIQYYNGEERAKGNILERFSAQQFPDLHSELNLSSLELGDSALYFCASSPIAGFGTEAFFGQGTRLTVV.

The V and J genes are TRBV27 and TRBJ2-3, with 11 bases aligning to TRBD2. The V gene's germline CDR1 is MNHEY and CDR2 SMNVEV (reference sequence). J gave up 2 bases and V 8 bases, and 9 bases lay outside the gene matches. The CDR3 extends over 16 amino acids. This chain's CDR3 is CASAPLTSGATDTQYF. In nucleotides, the CDR3 is TGTGCCAGCGCTCCCTTGACTAGCGGGGCCACAGATACGCAGTATTTT.

The genes are TRBV27 and TRBJ1-1; D might be TRBD1 (6 bases). Trimming shortened V by 6 bases and J by 6 bases, and 23 bases separated the two germline ends. This CDR3 has 16 residues. Germline CDR1 MNHEY, CDR2 SMNVEV (reference sequence). The CDR3 region is CASSLSTVSGGAEAFF. CDR3 coding DNA: TGTGCCAGCAGCTTGTCGACGGTTTCGGGGGGCGCTGAAGCTTTCTTT.

The chain employs TRBV5-6 and TRBJ2-3, with 8 positions matching TRBD1. This CDR3 region has 17 residues. Per the germline V gene, CDR1 is SGHDT and CDR2 is YYEEEE. V was clipped by 4 bases and J by 4 bases; unmatched bases: 14. CDR3 region: CASSSSRGPEKADTQYF. The CDR3 DNA sequence: TGTGCCAGCAGCAGTTCCAGGGGGCCAGAGAAAGCAGATACGCAGTATTTT.

V gene TRBV29-1 combines with J gene TRBJ1-2; 7 nucleotides align to TRBD1. J gave up 0 bases and V 6 bases, and 16 bases lay outside the gene matches. Per germline, CDR1 SQVTM and CDR2 ANQGSEA. The CDR3 loop spans 17 amino acids. CDR3 nucleotides: TGCAGCGTGATGGGGACAGCCCGACCTACAGCTAACTATGGCTACACCTTC. This translates into CSVMGTARPTANYGYTF.

This clone was observed a single time. The chain combines TRBV30 with TRBJ1-1; TRBD1 aligns across 7 bases. Losses at the gene ends were 1 base for V and 3 bases for J; bases not matched to a gene: 8. Germline V lookup: CDR1 GTSNPN, CDR2 SVGIG (reference sequence). The CDR3 runs to 15 residues. This chain's CDR3 is CAWSALQGWDTEAFF. CDR3 nucleotide sequence: TGTGCCTGGAGTGCCCTACAGGGGTGGGACACTGAAGCTTTCTTT.

CDR3 DNA: TGTGCCAGCAGCTATAGCGGGACGACAGATACGCAGTATTTT. It translates to CASSYSGTTDTQYF. V usage is TRBV7-2 and J usage is TRBJ2-3, with TRBD2 identical over 8 bases. The trim removed 4 bases at V and 3 bases at J, leaving 3 bases unmatched. Per the germline V gene, CDR1 is SGHTA and CDR2 is FQGNSA. This CDR3 spans 14 amino acids.

J is TRBJ1-6 and V is TRBV2, with D maybe TRBD1 (5 bases). CDR1 is SNHLY and CDR2 is FYNNEI in the germline V gene. The V end lost 6 bases, the J end lost 6 bases, and 21 bases lay between the germline ends. This CDR3 has 17 residues. Here the CDR3 DNA reads TGTGCCAGCAGCCCCGTGCGGGGCGAATTGGTTAATTCACCCCTCCACTTT. It translates to CASSPVRGELVNSPLHF.

The DNA of the CDR3 is TGTGCCAGCAGTGAAGGGCCAGATAATAGCAATCAGCCCCAGCATTTT. It yields the protein CASSEGPDNSNQPQHF. The V gene is TRBV2, the J gene TRBJ1-5; D unresolved. The CDR3 totals 16 residues. V lost 1 base, J lost 0 bases, and 10 bases lay in between. CDR1 is SNHLY and CDR2 is FYNNEI in the germline V gene.

The chain recombines TRBV7-9 with TRBJ2-2; TRBD2 is a possible D gene (7 bases). This CDR3 has 15 amino acids. V lost 3 bases to trimming and J lost 5 bases, with 13 bases between them. Germline CDR1 reads SEHNR; CDR2 reads FQNEAQ (reference sequence). The CDR3 region has the DNA TGTGCCAGCAGCTTGGACAGCGGGAAAACCGGGGAGCTGTTTTTT. This gives the protein CASSLDSGKTGELFF.

This chain uses TRBV6-6 with TRBJ1-5, with D possibly being TRBD1 (6 bases). Germline V gene lookup returns CDR1 MNHNY and CDR2 SVGAGI (reference sequence). V lost 0 bases, J lost 0 bases, and 9 bases lay in between. This CDR3 region has 16 residues. DNA for the CDR3: TGTGCCAGCAGTTACTCCCGGGGGGCTAGCAATCAGCCCCAGCATTTT. Translation gives CASSYSRGASNQPQHF.

The rearrangement uses TRBV6-1 and TRBJ2-7; 7 bases are a match to TRBD2. The junction had 8 bases not matched to a gene; V was cut back by 1 base and J by 2 bases. The CDR3 covers 16 residues. The germline V gene has CDR1 MNHNS and CDR2 SASEGT. The CDR3 sequence is CASSEESSGYPYEQYF. CDR3 DNA sequence: TGTGCCAGCAGTGAAGAGAGTAGCGGGTACCCCTACGAGCAGTACTTC.

The rearrangement uses TRBV28 and TRBJ1-5; 10 nucleotides line up with TRBD1. The V segment lost 7 bases and the J segment 8 bases; nucleotides outside the gene matches: 17. The CDR3 extends over 17 amino acids. Germline V gene lookup returns CDR1 MDHEN and CDR2 SYDVKM. CDR3 coding DNA: TGTGCCAGCACCCAACTCAGGGACAGGGGAAATAAAAAGCCCCAGCATTTT. It codes for CASTQLRDRGNKKPQHF.